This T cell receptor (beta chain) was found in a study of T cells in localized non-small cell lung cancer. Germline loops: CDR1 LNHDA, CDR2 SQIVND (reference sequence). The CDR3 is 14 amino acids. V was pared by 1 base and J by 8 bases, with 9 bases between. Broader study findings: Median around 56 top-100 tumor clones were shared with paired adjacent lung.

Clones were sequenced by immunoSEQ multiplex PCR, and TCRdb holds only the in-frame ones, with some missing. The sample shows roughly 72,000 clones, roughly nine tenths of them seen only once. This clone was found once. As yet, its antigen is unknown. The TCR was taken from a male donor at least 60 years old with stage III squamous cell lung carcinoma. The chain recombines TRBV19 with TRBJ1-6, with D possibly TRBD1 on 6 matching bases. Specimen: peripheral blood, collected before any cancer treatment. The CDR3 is CASSIAGDDSPLHF. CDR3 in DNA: TGTGCCAGTAGTATAGCAGGGGATGATTCACCCCTCCACTTT.